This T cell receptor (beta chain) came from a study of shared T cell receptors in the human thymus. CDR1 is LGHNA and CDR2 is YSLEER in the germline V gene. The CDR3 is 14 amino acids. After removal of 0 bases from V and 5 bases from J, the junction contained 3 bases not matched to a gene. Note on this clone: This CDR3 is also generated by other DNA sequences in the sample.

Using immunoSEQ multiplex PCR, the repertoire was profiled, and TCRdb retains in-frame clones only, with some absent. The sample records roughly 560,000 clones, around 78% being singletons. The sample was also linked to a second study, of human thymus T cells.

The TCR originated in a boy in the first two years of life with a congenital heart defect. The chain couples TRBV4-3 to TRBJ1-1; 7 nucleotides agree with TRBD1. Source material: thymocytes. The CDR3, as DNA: TGCGCCAGCAGCCAAGACAGGGGGGAGACTGAAGCTTTCTTT. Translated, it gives CASSQDRGETEAFF.